Listed here are 26 T cell receptor beta chains from one sample, sequenced in a study of T cells after yellow fever vaccination. TCRdb ran MiXCR on the 5' RACE reads and lists one entry per CDR3 protein. The table includes hundreds of thousands of distinct CDR3 sequences, 10% to 15% detected once. Material: PBMCs, obtained on the day of the yellow fever booster vaccination. Receptors were obtained from a man aged 25 to 45 who received the YFV17D yellow fever vaccine.

The chain combines TRBV19 with TRBJ2-4, with 12 positions matching TRBD1. Germline trimming cut 9 bases from V and 9 bases from J; bases unmatched to any gene: 3. Germline CDR1 LNHDA, CDR2 SQIVND (reference sequence). The CDR3 runs to 12 residues. CDR3 nucleotide sequence: TGTGCCAGCCGGGACAGGGGGCCCATTCAGTACTTC. This translates into CASRDRGPIQYF.

The chain employs TRBV12-3 or TRBV12-4 and TRBJ2-7; D might be TRBD1 (7 bases). V was trimmed by 11 bases and J by 2 bases, leaving 25 bases between them. The length of the CDR3 is 16 residues. CDR3 amino acids: CASTIRGASNPYEQYF. For the CDR3, the DNA is TGTGCCTCCACTATCAGGGGGGCTAGCAACCCCTACGAGCAGTACTTC.

CDR3 sequence: CASSIAKNEQFF. The CDR3 DNA follows: TGTGCCAGTAGTATTGCGAAAAATGAGCAGTTCTTC. The chain carries TRBV19 and TRBJ2-1; D not certain. This CDR3 is 12 amino acids long. V was pared by 3 bases and J by 7 bases, with 7 bases between. Per the germline V gene, CDR1 is LNHDA and CDR2 is SQIVND (reference sequence).

The chain combines TRBV20-1 with TRBJ2-7; possibly TRBD1 for D (6 bases). Trimming left V 6 bases short and J 4 bases short, with 16 bases between. The CDR3 is 13 residues long. The germline gives CDR1 DFQATT, CDR2 SNEGSKA (reference sequence). The CDR3 is CSALRDMRYEQYF. Written as DNA, the CDR3 is TGCAGTGCCCTCCGGGACATGAGGTACGAGCAGTACTTC.

V usage is TRBV10-2 and J usage is TRBJ2-2, with 10 bases aligning to TRBD2. CDR3 length: 19 residues. Germline CDR1 is WSHSY and CDR2 is SAAADI. Trimming removed 1 base from V and 1 base from J; junction bases left unmatched: 9. For the CDR3, the DNA is TGCGCCAGCAGTGAGTTTAGAGCGGGAGGGGGCAAGAACACCGGGGAGCTGTTTTTT. This sequence encodes CASSEFRAGGGKNTGELFF.

This clonotype was found many times. The chain links TRBV6-2 or TRBV6-3 to TRBJ2-2; a weak D match, TRBD1 (6 bases). This CDR3 comprises 15 residues. V lost 6 bases to trimming and J lost 1 base, with 12 bases between them. Germline V lookup: CDR1 MNHEY, CDR2 SVGEGT. This chain's CDR3 is CASRPDRLNTGELFF. In DNA form, the CDR3 reads TGTGCCAGCAGACCGGACAGACTGAACACCGGGGAGCTGTTTTTT.

This clonotype was counted only a few times. The rearrangement uses TRBV7-9 and TRBJ2-5; D is unclear. CDR1 and CDR2 from the germline V gene are SEHNR and FQNEAQ (reference sequence). The CDR3 consists of 15 residues. V was trimmed by 2 bases and J by 2 bases, leaving 12 bases between them. The CDR3 sequence: CASSLLGIKQETQYF. The CDR3 DNA is TGTGCCAGCAGCTTACTGGGAATAAAACAAGAGACCCAGTACTTC.

This clonotype occurred a few times. The chain joins TRBV11-2 to TRBJ2-3, with 9 bases matching TRBD2. There are 16 residues in the CDR3. Germline CDR1 SGHAT, CDR2 FQNNGV. With 0 bases clipped from V and 6 bases from J, the junction kept 7 bases outside the gene matches. CDR3 residues: CASSLDRASGMDTQYF. The CDR3 DNA reads as TGTGCCAGCAGCTTAGATCGGGCTAGCGGGATGGATACGCAGTATTTT.

This chain joins TRBV15 and TRBJ1-5, with D tentatively TRBD1 (5 bases). Trimming removed 0 bases from V and 12 bases from J, with 18 bases in between. This CDR3 contains 15 residues. Germline V gene lookup returns CDR1 LNHNV and CDR2 YYDKDF (reference sequence). The CDR3 is CATSRDLGLSQGQHF. The CDR3 nucleotides are TGTGCCACCAGCAGAGATCTGGGCCTCAGCCAGGGCCAGCATTTT.

The V call is TRBV9, the J call TRBJ2-3, with D unresolved. Germline-derived CDR1 and CDR2 are SGDLS and YYNGEE. Between the trimmed V and J ends, which lost 2 bases and 2 bases, there was a span of 24 bases. The CDR3 sequence is 19 residues long. The CDR3 reads CASSVGLGRRNYLTDTQYF. The CDR3 coding sequence is TGTGCCAGCAGCGTCGGCCTTGGCCGTAGAAACTACCTCACAGATACGCAGTATTTT.

At least ten counts were recorded for this clonotype. J is TRBJ2-1 and V is TRBV14; 13 bases match TRBD2. Germline V CDR1 and CDR2: SGHDN, FVKESK. The CDR3 is 21 residues long. The J segment lost 0 bases and the V segment lost 3 bases, leaving 14 bases of the junction unmatched. CDR3 in amino acids: CASSHVDPGLAGIRSYNEQFF. The CDR3 DNA is TGTGCCAGCAGCCATGTAGACCCGGGACTAGCGGGGATCCGCTCCTACAATGAGCAGTTCTTC. Drawing the rest from reference TRBV14 and TRBJ2-1, the complete variable domain is EAGVTQFPSHSVIEKGQTVTLRCDPISGHDNLYWYRRVMGKEIKFLLHFVKESKQDESGMPNNRFLAERTGGTYSTLKVQPAELEDSGVYFCASSHVDPGLAGIRSYNEQFFGPGTRLTVL.

The chain employs TRBV4-3 and TRBJ2-7; D is ambiguous. The germline V and J ends were trimmed by 0 bases and 2 bases, with 5 bases remaining between them. CDR3 size: 13 residues. The germline V gene encodes CDR1 LGHNA and CDR2 YSLEER. CDR3 region: CASSQDQPYEQYF. CDR3 bases: TGCGCCAGCAGCCAAGATCAGCCCTACGAGCAGTACTTC.

This rearrangement joins TRBV5-4 to TRBJ1-1; possibly TRBD1 for D (6 bases). The germline CDR1 and CDR2 sequences are SGHNT and YYREEE (reference sequence). V gave up 0 bases and J gave up 1 base, with 10 bases separating them. The CDR3 extends over 15 amino acids. CDR3 in amino acids: CASSLAPGENTEAFF. The CDR3 bases are TGTGCCAGCAGCTTGGCCCCAGGGGAGAACACTGAAGCTTTCTTT.

The J gene is TRBJ2-5, the V gene TRBV7-9, with 11 bases lining up with TRBD2. Germline trimming cut 6 bases from V and 7 bases from J; bases unmatched to any gene: 4. The CDR3 length is 13 residues. Per the germline V gene, CDR1 is SEHNR and CDR2 is FQNEAQ (reference sequence). The CDR3 spells CASSRTSGLTQYF. CDR3 DNA: TGTGCCAGCAGTCGGACTAGCGGGTTGACCCAGTACTTC.

The chain recombines TRBV5-1 with TRBJ2-7; 9 nucleotides line up with TRBD2. CDR3 size: 15 residues. Germline CDR1 is SGHRS and CDR2 is YFSETQ. J lost 2 bases, V lost 5 bases, and 8 bases had no gene match. The CDR3 sequence is CASRASSGAPYEQYF. CDR3 in DNA: TGCGCCAGCAGGGCCTCTAGCGGGGCCCCCTACGAGCAGTACTTC.

The V call is TRBV20-1, the J call TRBJ2-1; D remains ambiguous. The CDR3 length is 15 residues. Germline V gene lookup returns CDR1 DFQATT and CDR2 SNEGSKA (reference sequence). Trimming pared 0 bases from V and 3 bases from J, leaving 12 bases between. The CDR3 is CSARDPTIFYNEQFF. Here the CDR3 DNA reads TGCAGTGCTAGAGATCCTACCATTTTCTACAATGAGCAGTTCTTC.

This clonotype came up a few times. This chain joins TRBV20-1 and TRBJ2-7; 10 nucleotides agree with TRBD2. The germline CDR1 and CDR2 sequences are DFQATT and SNEGSKA (reference sequence). With 5 bases clipped from V and 0 bases from J, the junction kept 7 bases outside the gene matches. The CDR3 length is 15 residues. The CDR3 protein is CSAPLGLADSYEQYF. CDR3 nucleotide sequence: TGCAGTGCTCCTCTCGGACTAGCGGACTCCTACGAGCAGTACTTC.

This clonotype was counted ten times or more. V is TRBV7-2 and J is TRBJ2-7, with a tentative D call TRBD2 (6 bases). The length of the CDR3 is 13 residues. Deletions cut 3 bases from V and 2 bases from J, with 8 bases between. The germline V gene encodes CDR1 SGHTA and CDR2 FQGNSA. The CDR3 spells CASSLGGPYEQYF. DNA for the CDR3: TGTGCCAGCAGCTTGGGGGGACCCTACGAGCAGTACTTC.

This clonotype was counted between two and nine times. This sequence joins TRBV30 and TRBJ1-2, with D possibly being TRBD1 (5 bases). Trimming cost V 0 bases and J 5 bases, with 19 bases left between them. The germline gives CDR1 GTSNPN, CDR2 SVGIG (reference sequence). The CDR3 is 16 amino acids. CDR3 nucleotide sequence: TGTGCCTGGAGTGTACTGTGGGGCTCTCATGAGTATGGCTACACCTTC. It encodes CAWSVLWGSHEYGYTF.

The V call is TRBV20-1, the J call TRBJ2-2, with TRBD2 matching 12 bases. Germline CDR1 and CDR2: DFQATT and SNEGSKA (reference sequence). This CDR3 contains 14 residues. The trim removed 6 bases at V and 5 bases at J, leaving 4 bases unmatched. The CDR3 loop is CSAQLAGGTGELFF. DNA for the CDR3: TGCAGTGCCCAACTAGCGGGAGGTACCGGGGAGCTGTTTTTT.

The chain employs TRBV5-4 and TRBJ2-2; 14 nucleotides line up with TRBD2. V shed 3 bases, J shed 1 base, and the junction held 5 bases outside the gene matches. The CDR3 consists of 18 residues. CDR1 is SGHNT, CDR2 YYREEE, per germline (reference sequence). CDR3 bases: TGTGCCAGCAGCTCCGGGACTAGCGGGAGTTTGAACACCGGGGAGCTGTTTTTT. This codes for CASSSGTSGSLNTGELFF.

The table lists this clonotype with many counts. V usage is TRBV7-9 and J usage is TRBJ1-1; perhaps TRBD1 as D (6 bases). Between the trimmed V and J ends, which lost 5 bases and 5 bases, there was a span of 9 bases. The V gene's germline CDR1 is SEHNR and CDR2 FQNEAQ (reference sequence). The CDR3 runs 12 residues. The CDR3 spells CASSQGRTEAFF. The CDR3 DNA reads TGTGCCAGCAGCCAGGGGAGGACTGAAGCTTTCTTT. Complete variable domain (other parts from reference TRBV7-9 and TRBJ1-1): DTGVSQNPRHKITKRGQNVTFRCDPISEHNRLYWYRQTLGQGPEFLTYFQNEAQLEKSRLLSDRFSAERPKGSFSTLEIQRTEQGDSAMYLCASSQGRTEAFFGQGTRLTVV.

This clonotype was seen more than once but under ten times. The chain carries TRBV21-1 and TRBJ2-2; the D call of TRBD1 is as the table states it, not checked on the DNA. TRBV21-1 is deemed a pseudogene. The CDR3 has 16 amino acids. For the CDR3, the DNA is TGTGCCAGCAGCAAAGGGGGGACAGACGTTACCGGGGAGCTGTTTTTT. This encodes CASSKGGTDVTGELFF.

CDR3 sequence (DNA): TGTGCCAGCAGCGCCAGGGTAGGAGCCAAAAACATTCAGTACTTC. This encodes CASSARVGAKNIQYF. The chain couples TRBV7-9 to TRBJ2-4, with D possibly being TRBD1 (5 bases). The CDR3 contains 15 residues. The V gene's germline CDR1 is SEHNR and CDR2 FQNEAQ (reference sequence). Trimming left V 5 bases short and J 0 bases short, with 11 bases between.

This clonotype was observed a few times. The chain combines TRBV21-1 with TRBJ1-5; TRBD1 is taken as the D call from the table, unchecked against the DNA. TRBV21-1 is noted as a pseudogene. The CDR3 spans 16 residues. This CDR3 reads CASSKVGQGREQPQHF. The CDR3 bases are TGTGCCAGCAGCAAAGTCGGGCAGGGTCGGGAACAGCCCCAGCATTTT.

The rearrangement links TRBV4-3 to TRBJ1-6, with D possibly matching TRBD1 (5 bases). V lost 1 base and J 8 bases, leaving 9 bases between the germline ends. The CDR3 length is 14 residues. CDR1 LGHNA and CDR2 YSLEER come from the germline V gene. DNA for the CDR3: TGCGCCAGCAGCCAAGTTGGGGACCATTCACCCCTCCACTTT. Translation: CASSQVGDHSPLHF.